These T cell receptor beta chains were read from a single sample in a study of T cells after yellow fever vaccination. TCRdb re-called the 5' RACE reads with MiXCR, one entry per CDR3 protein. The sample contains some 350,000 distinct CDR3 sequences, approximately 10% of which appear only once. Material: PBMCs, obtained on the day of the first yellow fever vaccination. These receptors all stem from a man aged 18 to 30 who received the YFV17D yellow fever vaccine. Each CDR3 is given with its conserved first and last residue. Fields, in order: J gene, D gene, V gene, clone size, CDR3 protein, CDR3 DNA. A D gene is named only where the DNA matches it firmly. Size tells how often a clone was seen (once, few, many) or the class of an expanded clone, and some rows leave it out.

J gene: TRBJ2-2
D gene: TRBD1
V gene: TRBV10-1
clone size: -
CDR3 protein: CASCEQGTGELFF
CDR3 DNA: TGCGCCAGCTGCGAACAGGGGACCGGGGAGCTGTTTTTT

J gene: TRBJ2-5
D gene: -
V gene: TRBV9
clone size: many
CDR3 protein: CASSPTAGVQGETQYF
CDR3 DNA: TGTGCCAGCAGCCCAACCGCAGGGGTTCAAGGAGAGACCCAGTACTTC

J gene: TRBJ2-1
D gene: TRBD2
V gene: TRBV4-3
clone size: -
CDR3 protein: CASSQDPFPGTSAYNEQFF
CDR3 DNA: TGCGCCAGCAGCCAAGATCCTTTTCCCGGGACTAGCGCCTACAATGAGCAGTTCTTC

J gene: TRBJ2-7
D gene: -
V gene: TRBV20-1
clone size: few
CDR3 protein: CSARDGPASYEQYF
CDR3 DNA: TGCAGTGCTAGAGATGGTCCGGCGTCCTACGAGCAGTACTTC

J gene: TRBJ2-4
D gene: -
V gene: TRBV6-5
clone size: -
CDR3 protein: CASSYSYRGQNIQYF
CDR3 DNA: TGTGCCAGCAGTTACTCGTACCGGGGGCAAAACATTCAGTACTTC

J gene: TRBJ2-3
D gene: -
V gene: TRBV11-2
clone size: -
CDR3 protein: CASSWNRATTQYF
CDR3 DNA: TGTGCCAGCAGCTGGAACAGGGCCACGACGCAGTATTTT

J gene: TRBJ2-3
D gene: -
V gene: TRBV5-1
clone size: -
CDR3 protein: CASSFDTDTQYF
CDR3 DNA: TGCGCCAGCAGCTTCGACACAGATACGCAGTATTTT

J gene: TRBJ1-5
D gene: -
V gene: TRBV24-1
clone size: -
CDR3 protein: CATSAPFSNQPQHF
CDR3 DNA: TGTGCCACCAGTGCCCCGTTTAGCAATCAGCCCCAGCATTTT

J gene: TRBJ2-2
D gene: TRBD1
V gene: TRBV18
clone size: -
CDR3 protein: CASTRDRNTGELFF
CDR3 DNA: TGTGCCAGCACCCGGGACAGGAACACCGGGGAGCTGTTTTTT

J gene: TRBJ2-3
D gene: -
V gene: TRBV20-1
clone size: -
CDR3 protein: CSASRDGGTDTQYF
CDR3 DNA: TGCAGTGCTAGTCGGGACGGGGGTACAGATACGCAGTATTTT

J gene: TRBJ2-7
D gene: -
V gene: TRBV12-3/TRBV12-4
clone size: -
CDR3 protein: CASSASHGDEQYF
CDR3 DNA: TGTGCCAGCAGCGCTAGCCACGGGGACGAGCAGTACTTC

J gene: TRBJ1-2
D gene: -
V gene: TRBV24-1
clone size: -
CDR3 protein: CASSRGSGYGYTF
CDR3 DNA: TGTGCCTCTTCTCGGGGATCTGGGTATGGCTACACCTTC

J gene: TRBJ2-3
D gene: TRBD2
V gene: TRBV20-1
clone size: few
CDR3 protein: CSARGLAGSTDTQYF
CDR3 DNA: TGCAGTGCTAGGGGACTAGCGGGGAGCACAGATACGCAGTATTTT

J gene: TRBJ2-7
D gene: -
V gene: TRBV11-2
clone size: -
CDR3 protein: CASSFWDTSSYEQYF
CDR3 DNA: TGTGCCAGCAGCTTTTGGGACACTTCCTCCTACGAGCAGTACTTC

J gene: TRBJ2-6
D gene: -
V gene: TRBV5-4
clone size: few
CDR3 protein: CASSSGYSGANVLTF
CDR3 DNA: TGTGCCAGCAGCTCAGGATACTCTGGGGCCAACGTCCTGACTTTC